A selection of T cell receptor beta chains follows, all from one sample in a study of cytomegalovirus exposure and HLA in healthy donors. The protocol was immunoSEQ multiplex PCR, while the TCRdb copy is restricted to in-frame clones and leaves out a portion. The sample holds 130,000 or so clones; about four fifths are singletons and the top ten take around 1.3%. Material for sequencing was PBMCs. The receptor set was obtained from a woman aged 40 to 49 in good health and CMV-seronegative. The CDR3 runs from the conserved cysteine through the conserved F or W. Fields, in order: V gene, D gene, J gene, clone size, CDR3 protein, CDR3 DNA. A D gene is named only where the DNA matches it firmly. Expanded clones get a size class; other rows say once, few or many, or leave the size out.

V: TRBV27
D: .
J: TRBJ2-7
size: .
CDR3: CASSLGLGRSYEQYF
DNA: TGTGCCAGCAGTTTAGGCCTCGGCAGGTCCTACGAGCAGTACTTC

V: TRBV27
D: TRBD1
J: TRBJ2-7
size: .
CDR3: CASSFSTGHSSYEQYF
DNA: TGTGCCAGCAGTTTTTCGACAGGGCACTCTTCCTACGAGCAGTACTTC

V: TRBV28
D: .
J: TRBJ1-4
size: .
CDR3: CASSPGQQGFWEKLFF
DNA: TGTGCCAGCAGCCCGGGCCAACAGGGCTTTTGGGAAAAACTGTTTTTT

V: TRBV28
D: .
J: TRBJ2-3
size: .
CDR3: CASSSRLRTDTQYF
DNA: TGTGCCAGCAGCTCCCGACTCCGCACAGATACGCAGTATTTT

V: TRBV12-5
D: .
J: TRBJ1-1
size: .
CDR3: CASGHRDGTEAFF
DNA: TGTGCTAGTGGCCACAGGGACGGCACTGAAGCTTTCTTT

V: TRBV20-1
D: TRBD1
J: TRBJ1-1
size: .
CDR3: CSARQGKAFF
DNA: TGCAGTGCGAGACAGGGGAAAGCTTTCTTT

V: TRBV4-1
D: .
J: TRBJ2-7
size: .
CDR3: CASSQDSGRREQYF
DNA: TGCGCCAGCAGCCAAGATTCAGGGAGGCGCGAGCAGTACTTC

V: TRBV28
D: TRBD1
J: TRBJ2-3
size: .
CDR3: CASSLPGQGTDTQYF
DNA: TGTGCCAGCAGTTTACCTGGACAGGGTACAGATACGCAGTATTTT

V: TRBV14
D: TRBD1
J: TRBJ2-5
size: .
CDR3: CASSPRDRGETQYF
DNA: TGTGCCAGCAGCCCCCGGGACAGGGGAGAGACCCAGTACTTC

V: TRBV27
D: .
J: TRBJ2-7
size: .
CDR3: CASRGASYEQYF
DNA: TGTGCCAGCAGGGGCGCGTCATACGAGCAGTACTTC

V: TRBV11-2
D: TRBD1
J: TRBJ2-7
size: .
CDR3: CASSWYSGTGGGEQYF
DNA: TGTGCCAGCAGCTGGTATTCCGGGACAGGGGGAGGGGAGCAGTACTTC

V: TRBV7-2
D: .
J: TRBJ2-1
size: .
CDR3: CASSQASLGGYYNEQFF
DNA: TGTGCCAGCAGCCAAGCTTCCCTCGGGGGTTACTACAATGAGCAGTTCTTC

V: TRBV6-1
D: TRBD1
J: TRBJ1-4
size: .
CDR3: CASSEAWDSPNEKLFF
DNA: TGTGCCAGCAGTGAAGCTTGGGACAGCCCAAATGAAAAACTGTTTTTT

V: TRBV5-1
D: .
J: TRBJ2-7
size: .
CDR3: CASSLEGVRSEQYF
DNA: TGCGCCAGCAGCTTGGAGGGGGTTAGGTCCGAGCAGTACTTC

V: TRBV6-5
D: .
J: TRBJ2-5
size: .
CDR3: CASSYSRDSETQYF
DNA: TGTGCCAGCAGTTACTCGCGGGATTCGGAGACCCAGTACTTC

V: TRBV6-1
D: .
J: TRBJ2-1
size: few
CDR3: CASSVSSAWNDEQFF
DNA: TGTGCCAGCAGTGTATCTAGCGCTTGGAACGATGAGCAGTTCTTC

V: TRBV7-2
D: TRBD1
J: TRBJ1-2
size: .
CDR3: CASSFTGGKNYGYTF
DNA: TGTGCCAGCAGCTTTACAGGGGGGAAAAACTATGGCTACACCTTC

V: TRBV7-2
D: .
J: TRBJ1-5
size: .
CDR3: CASSLQVSNQPQHF
DNA: TGTGCCAGCAGCTTACAGGTTAGCAATCAGCCCCAGCATTTT

V: TRBV2
D: TRBD1
J: TRBJ1-1
size: .
CDR3: CASRIQQGANTEAFF
DNA: TGTGCCAGCAGGATACAACAGGGGGCGAACACTGAAGCTTTCTTT

V: TRBV6-5
D: .
J: TRBJ1-1
size: .
CDR3: CASSLGYTEAFF
DNA: TGTGCCAGCAGCCTAGGATACACTGAAGCTTTCTTT

V: TRBV7-8
D: .
J: TRBJ1-1
size: once
CDR3: CASSLNAGYMNTEAFF
DNA: TGTGCCAGCAGCTTAAACGCAGGCTACATGAACACTGAAGCTTTCTTT

V: TRBV18
D: .
J: TRBJ1-4
size: .
CDR3: CASSQGQSATNEKLFF
DNA: TGTGCCAGCTCACAAGGACAGAGTGCAACTAATGAAAAACTGTTTTTT

V: TRBV10-3
D: TRBD1
J: TRBJ2-1
size: .
CDR3: CASTGTGRNEQFF
DNA: TGTGCCAGCACCGGGACAGGGAGAAATGAGCAGTTCTTC

V: TRBV2
D: TRBD1
J: TRBJ1-6
size: few
CDR3: CASSAQGALNSPLHF
DNA: TGTGCCAGCAGCGCACAGGGGGCTCTTAATTCACCCCTCCACTTT

V: TRBV28
D: .
J: TRBJ2-7
size: .
CDR3: CASSVTGNSYEQYF
DNA: TGTGCCAGCAGTGTGACCGGGAACTCCTACGAGCAGTACTTC

V: TRBV7-2
D: TRBD1
J: TRBJ1-1
size: .
CDR3: CASSFGDRITEAFF
DNA: TGTGCCAGCAGCTTTGGGGACAGGATTACTGAAGCTTTCTTT

V: TRBV9
D: .
J: TRBJ1-3
size: .
CDR3: CASSPGTTGNTIYF
DNA: TGTGCCAGCAGCCCCGGGACAACTGGAAACACCATATATTTT

V: TRBV2
D: TRBD1
J: TRBJ2-3
size: .
CDR3: CASSELGQGQDTQYF
DNA: TGTGCCAGCAGTGAACTAGGACAGGGACAAGATACGCAGTATTTT

V: TRBV28
D: TRBD1
J: TRBJ1-2
size: .
CDR3: CASSLRDRILNYGYTF
DNA: TGTGCCAGCAGCCTCCGGGACAGGATACTTAACTATGGCTACACCTTC

V: TRBV5-4
D: TRBD1
J: TRBJ1-3
size: .
CDR3: CASSRTGGAGNTIYF
DNA: TGTGCCAGCAGCCGGACAGGGGGCGCTGGAAACACCATATATTTT

V: TRBV7-9
D: TRBD1
J: TRBJ1-1
size: .
CDR3: CASSRRQGRDTEAFF
DNA: TGTGCCAGCAGCCGCCGACAGGGGAGAGACACTGAAGCTTTCTTT

V: TRBV19
D: .
J: TRBJ1-2
size: .
CDR3: CASSTTASKHGYTF
DNA: TGTGCCAGTAGTACGACAGCCTCGAAGCATGGCTACACCTTC

V: TRBV5-1
D: TRBD1
J: TRBJ1-6
size: few
CDR3: CASSAGTGGVGNSPLHF
DNA: TGCGCCAGCAGCGCCGGGACAGGGGGCGTGGGGAATTCACCCCTCCACTTT

V: TRBV5-6
D: .
J: TRBJ2-7
size: .
CDR3: CASSLGGLNYEQYF
DNA: TGTGCCAGCAGCTTGGGAGGGTTGAACTACGAGCAGTACTTC

V: TRBV7-9
D: TRBD1
J: TRBJ2-2
size: .
CDR3: CASSLPGGRTGELFF
DNA: TGTGCCAGCAGCTTGCCAGGGGGAAGGACCGGGGAGCTGTTTTTT

V: TRBV7-2
D: .
J: TRBJ2-7
size: few
CDR3: CASSSNSYEQYF
DNA: TGTGCCAGCAGCTCCAACTCCTACGAGCAGTACTTC

V: TRBV7-9
D: TRBD1
J: TRBJ1-1
size: .
CDR3: CASSLGGQGTGAEAFF
DNA: TGTGCCAGCAGCTTAGGTGGACAGGGAACGGGAGCTGAAGCTTTCTTT